A selection of T cell receptor beta chains follows, all from one sample in a study of response to subunit inactivated influenza vaccine. TCRdb re-derived calls from the RT-PCR reads in MiXCR, one entry per CDR3 protein. The data contain 650,000 or so distinct CDR3 sequences, 12% to 15% of them seen just once; the ten biggest clones take up around 7.6%. Specimen: PBMCs from blood, collected around two weeks before vaccination. The receptors were sampled from a man aged 50 or older who received an inactivated influenza vaccine. The CDR3 runs from the conserved cysteine through the conserved F or W. A D gene is named only where the DNA matches it firmly. The size of a clone is reported for some rows only, either as once, few or many, or as a class for expanded clones.

j_gene	d_gene	abundance	v_gene	CDR3aa	CDR3nt
TRBJ2-5	TRBD1	few	TRBV7-2	CASSSAGGGRRETQYF	TGTGCCAGCAGCTCAGCAGGGGGCGGTCGGAGAGAGACCCAGTACTTC
TRBJ2-1	TRBD2	NA	TRBV9	CASSRGTSGIGRYNEQFF	TGTGCCAGCAGCAGGGGGACTAGCGGGATAGGGCGATACAATGAGCAGTTCTTC
TRBJ2-7	TRBD2	few	TRBV20-1	CSAGTSGSREQYF	TGCAGTGCCGGGACTAGCGGGTCGAGGGAGCAGTACTTC
TRBJ1-2	NA	many	TRBV20-1	CSARDGHRHGYTF	TGCAGTGCGCGGGACGGCCACCGTCATGGCTACACCTTC
TRBJ1-5	TRBD1	few	TRBV20-1	CSARDARQGQPQHF	TGCAGTGCTAGAGATGCGAGACAGGGACAGCCCCAGCATTTT
TRBJ2-2	TRBD1	many	TRBV20-1	CSARGQGRNTGELFF	TGCAGTGCTAGGGGACAGGGGAGAAACACCGGGGAGCTGTTTTTT
TRBJ2-1	TRBD2	few	TRBV11-2	CASSPIAGGLSSEQFF	TGTGCCAGCAGCCCAATAGCGGGGGGGCTTTCAAGTGAGCAGTTCTTC
TRBJ1-2	NA	NA	TRBV28	CASRPFGANYGYTF	TGTGCCAGCAGACCGTTTGGGGCTAACTATGGCTACACCTTC
TRBJ2-2	NA	few	TRBV7-3	CASSLGSGPDTGELFF	TGTGCCAGCAGCTTAGGATCCGGGCCGGACACCGGGGAGCTGTTTTTT
TRBJ2-1	NA	NA	TRBV6-4	CASTKEGPSIGEQFF	TGTGCCAGCACCAAAGAGGGGCCCAGCATTGGTGAGCAGTTCTTC
TRBJ2-7	TRBD1	many	TRBV6-2/TRBV6-3	CASSYRTGGLYEQYF	TGTGCCAGCAGTTACCGGACAGGGGGTCTCTACGAGCAGTACTTC
TRBJ1-5	NA	NA	TRBV5-1	CASEITGSLGNQPQHF	TGCGCCAGCGAAATTACAGGGAGTCTAGGCAATCAGCCCCAGCATTTT
TRBJ2-5	NA	many	TRBV4-3	CASSQDPGQTQYF	TGCGCCAGCAGCCAAGATCCGGGTCAGACCCAGTACTTC
TRBJ2-7	TRBD2	few	TRBV28	CASSFVSRGLAGDYEQYF	TGTGCCAGCAGTTTTGTCTCCAGGGGGCTAGCGGGAGACTACGAGCAGTACTTC
TRBJ1-2	NA	NA	TRBV15	CATSREELGYGYTF	TGTGCCACCAGCAGAGAGGAGTTGGGCTATGGCTACACCTTC
TRBJ2-7	NA	NA	TRBV28	CASSLFRTGALQYF	TGTGCCAGCAGTTTATTCCGTACCGGGGCTCTGCAGTACTTC
TRBJ1-5	NA	few	TRBV25-1	CASSDARDSNQPQHF	TGTGCCAGCAGTGATGCCAGGGATAGCAATCAGCCCCAGCATTTT
TRBJ2-1	NA	NA	TRBV20-1	CSARDKEDWNNEQFF	TGCAGTGCTAGAGATAAGGAGGATTGGAACAATGAGCAGTTCTTC
TRBJ2-3	NA	many	TRBV6-2/TRBV6-3	CASIGLSSTDTQYF	TGTGCCAGCATTGGACTGAGCAGCACAGATACGCAGTATTTT
TRBJ2-1	NA	NA	TRBV3-1	CASSQDTASYNEQFF	TGTGCCAGCAGCCAAGACACGGCGTCCTACAATGAGCAGTTCTTC
TRBJ1-4	NA	few	TRBV2	CASSRREGGGEKLFF	TGTGCCAGCAGCCGGCGAGAGGGTGGTGGGGAAAAACTGTTTTTT
TRBJ2-1	NA	few	TRBV7-9	CASSLGLGEQFF	TGTGCCAGCAGCTTAGGGCTCGGCGAGCAGTTCTTC
TRBJ2-7	NA	NA	TRBV18	CASSPTVGPSSLNEQYF	TGTGCCAGCTCACCAACTGTGGGACCTAGCTCCCTCAACGAGCAGTACTTC
TRBJ2-5	NA	few	TRBV11-2	CASSLAPGLKETQYF	TGTGCCAGCAGCTTAGCCCCCGGGCTAAAAGAGACCCAGTACTTC
TRBJ1-1	NA	NA	TRBV5-1	CASSFRDEGEAFF	TGCGCCAGCAGTTTCCGGGACGAAGGTGAAGCTTTCTTT
TRBJ2-5	NA	many	TRBV6-2/TRBV6-3	CASIAAESIQETQYF	TGTGCCAGCATTGCGGCAGAAAGCATCCAAGAGACCCAGTACTTC
TRBJ2-3	NA	many	TRBV7-2	CASSLALSSGASTDTQYF	TGTGCCAGCAGCTTAGCCCTATCAAGCGGAGCTAGCACAGATACGCAGTATTTT
TRBJ2-7	NA	few	TRBV5-1	CASSSYPKGTVPYEQYF	TGCGCCAGCAGCTCGTACCCAAAGGGGACGGTGCCCTACGAGCAGTACTTC
TRBJ2-2	NA	NA	TRBV7-9	CASIAGAGELFF	TGTGCCAGCATTGCAGGCGCCGGGGAGCTGTTTTTT
TRBJ2-5	NA	few	TRBV7-8	CASSLDRMGETQYF	TGTGCCAGCAGCTTAGACAGGATGGGAGAGACCCAGTACTTC
TRBJ2-7	TRBD1	few	TRBV20-1	CRSTGAQGEQYF	TGCAGATCCACAGGGGCTCAGGGCGAGCAGTACTTC
TRBJ1-2	TRBD1	NA	TRBV20-1	CSAKDRERNYGYTF	TGCAGTGCGAAAGACAGGGAACGTAACTATGGCTACACCTTC
TRBJ1-4	TRBD1	NA	TRBV4-2	CASSQPGTGGTEKLFF	TGTGCCAGCAGCCAGCCCGGGACAGGGGGAACCGAAAAACTGTTTTTT
TRBJ2-7	NA	NA	TRBV11-1	CASSLTSPRRTRDYEQYF	TGTGCCAGCAGCTTAACGTCCCCGCGGCGGACCCGAGACTACGAGCAGTACTTC
TRBJ2-7	TRBD1	NA	TRBV4-2	CASSQDGKGASYEQYF	TGTGCCAGCAGCCAAGATGGAAAGGGGGCCTCCTACGAGCAGTACTTC
TRBJ2-7	TRBD2	many	TRBV4-3	CASSQDSSGGEQYF	TGCGCCAGCAGCCAAGATAGTTCGGGGGGCGAGCAGTACTTC
TRBJ1-6	TRBD1	NA	TRBV5-1	CASSDGTGWNSPLHF	TGCGCCAGCAGCGACGGGACAGGGTGGAATTCACCCCTCCACTTT
TRBJ1-2	NA	few	TRBV5-5	CASSYSGHLTNYGYTF	TGTGCCAGCAGCTACTCGGGACACCTTACTAACTATGGCTACACCTTC
TRBJ2-1	TRBD2	few	TRBV20-1	CSARGRTSGSNEQFF	TGCAGTGCTAGAGGAAGGACTAGCGGGAGCAATGAGCAGTTCTTC
TRBJ1-1	TRBD1	few	TRBV5-1	CASSLETGVTEAFF	TGCGCCAGCAGCCTCGAAACAGGGGTCACTGAAGCTTTCTTT
TRBJ2-7	TRBD1	NA	TRBV29-1	CSVRQTGGEQYF	TGCAGCGTCCGGCAGACAGGGGGGGAGCAGTACTTC
TRBJ1-2	TRBD1	few	TRBV20-1	CSARGYTGEAGRNYGYTF	TGCAGTGCTAGAGGGTATACAGGGGAGGCCGGGAGGAACTATGGCTACACCTTC
TRBJ2-1	TRBD2	few	TRBV19	CASSIRGLAGFNEQFF	TGTGCCAGTAGTATTCGTGGGCTAGCGGGATTCAATGAGCAGTTCTTC
TRBJ1-2	NA	NA	TRBV5-5	CASSLLSSGPVRYGYTF	TGTGCCAGCAGCTTGTTGTCATCTGGGCCGGTTCGCTATGGCTACACCTTC
TRBJ1-2	NA	NA	TRBV7-9	CASSLGGALGGYTF	TGTGCCAGCAGCTTAGGAGGCGCGCTAGGCGGCTACACCTTC
TRBJ1-1	NA	many	TRBV7-2	CASSLGVGSNTEAFF	TGTGCCAGCAGCTTAGGAGTCGGTTCGAACACTGAAGCTTTCTTT
TRBJ2-1	TRBD1	NA	TRBV28	CASSSSGTGDEQFF	TGTGCCAGCAGTTCTTCCGGGACAGGGGATGAGCAGTTCTTC
TRBJ2-1	NA	few	TRBV29-1	CSVERQGENEQFF	TGCAGCGTTGAAAGGCAGGGTGAGAATGAGCAGTTCTTC
TRBJ1-1	NA	NA	TRBV15	CATTSTLNTEAFF	TGTGCCACCACCTCGACACTGAACACTGAAGCTTTCTTT
TRBJ2-6	NA	NA	TRBV2	CASSPPGVGANVLTF	TGTGCCAGCAGCCCCCCAGGGGTCGGGGCCAACGTCCTGACTTTC
TRBJ2-5	TRBD2	few	TRBV14	CASSSSGRTRQYF	TGTGCCAGCAGCTCTAGCGGGAGGACCAGACAGTACTTC
TRBJ2-7	TRBD2	NA	TRBV5-1	CASSYGGKPSYEQYF	TGCGCCAGCAGTTACGGGGGGAAACCCTCCTACGAGCAGTACTTC
TRBJ2-3	TRBD1	few	TRBV5-1	CASSVDRLTDTQYF	TGCGCCAGCAGCGTGGACAGGTTGACAGATACGCAGTATTTT
TRBJ1-1	NA	few	TRBV7-8	CASSLKRTFAEAFF	TGTGCCAGCAGCTTAAAACGGACATTCGCTGAAGCTTTCTTT
TRBJ1-1	TRBD1	few	TRBV6-1	CASNPDRDRNTEAFF	TGTGCCAGCAACCCCGACCGGGACAGAAACACTGAAGCTTTCTTT